This T cell receptor (beta chain) was recorded in a study of glioma-infiltrating T cells after dendritic cell vaccination. TCRdb keeps only in-frame clones here, not all; method: immunoSEQ multiplex PCR. This sample has approximately 10,000 clones, with more than 75% found just once. Specified time point: after dendritic cell vaccination, including at tumor progression/relapse. The specimen comprised blood, sampled after dendritic cell vaccination. The sequence was obtained from a human donor with glioblastoma.

The DNA for the CDR3 is TGTGCCAGCAGCTTAGCGGGCCCGGGAAACTACGAGCAGTACTTC. It specifies CASSLAGPGNYEQYF. The V gene is TRBV7-8, the J gene TRBJ2-7; tentatively, D is TRBD2 (5 bases). The V and J ends lost 0 bases and 3 bases respectively, with 12 bases between them. The length of the CDR3 is 15 residues. Germline-derived CDR1 and CDR2 are SGHVS and FQNEAQ.